This T cell receptor (beta chain) is drawn from a study of memory CD4+ T cells and cytomegalovirus serostatus. The sort gate was single viable CD3+CD4+CD8-CD45RO+ cells for memory CD4+ T cells. Positive selection with CD4 microbeads enriched total CD4+ T cells. Here immunoSEQ multiplex PCR was the method, and the copy in TCRdb shows in-frame clones only, minus some. Of about 50,000 clones in the sample, roughly 73% were seen once. The specimen was memory CD4+ T cells from blood. The receptor comes from an adult in good health and CMV-seronegative.

The CDR3 loop reads CASSLDLQLTEAFF. CDR3 nucleotide sequence: TGTGCCAGCTCACTCGATCTCCAACTCACTGAAGCTTTCTTT. The V and J genes are TRBV18 and TRBJ1-1; D unclear. V lost 4 bases to trimming and J lost 4 bases, with 13 bases between them. CDR3 size: 14 residues. CDR1 and CDR2 from the germline V gene are KGHSH and LQKENI.